This T cell receptor (beta chain) comes out of a study of blood T cell repertoires in COVID-19. Across the whole study: The United States, Italy and Spain were the sources of the acute and convalescent COVID-19 samples. The analysed material was cDNA or gDNA that came from T cells, B-cell-depleted T cells, or PBMCs.

This CDR3 is built from 16 residues. CDR1 is SGHDT and CDR2 is YYEEEE in the germline V gene. The V segment lost 3 bases and the J segment 0 bases; nucleotides outside the gene matches: 3. In the study's own analysis: Nucleated cell counts were estimated from reference gene primer amplification. Profiled with immunoSEQ multiplex PCR; TCRdb holds only in-frame clones, not every one. That table furnishes V, J and clone size, whereas the DNA furnished D and trimming. The sample records about 88,000 clones, more than 85% being singletons. This TCR derives from a man in his 60s with acute or convalescent COVID-19. Sequencing was carried out using peripheral blood. This chain joins TRBV5-6 and TRBJ1-1; the match to TRBD1 covers 12 bases. In nucleotides, the CDR3 is TGTGCCAGCAGCTGGGACAGGGGGCGAATGAACACTGAAGCTTTCTTT. Translation gives CASSWDRGRMNTEAFF.